This TCR beta chain was sequenced for a study of cytomegalovirus exposure and HLA in healthy donors. Whole-study context: Out of 180 million or so T cells, an earlier analysis found more than 95 million unique TCR beta sequences in total. General study results and limits: Earlier findings revealed that most TCR beta V segments proved productive either about 87% or about 30% of the time. Of the V segments, some could not be distinguished, including TRBV6-2 and TRBV6-3, and were excluded.

Note on this clone: What it recognizes is unknown.

Vbeta (60) and Jbeta (13) primers were used in the PCR. Only in-frame clones appear in the TCRdb table, and some are missing; sequencing was by immunoSEQ multiplex PCR. The table lists 100,000 to 150,000 clones, approximately 87% of them singletons. The CDR3 contains 12 residues. The germline CDR1 and CDR2 sequences are GTSNPN and SVGIG (reference sequence). V lost 5 bases to trimming and J lost 5 bases, with 12 bases between them. The J gene is TRBJ1-2, the V gene TRBV30, with a weak D call TRBD1 (5 bases). What was sequenced was PBMCs. This TCR came from a young man in good health and CMV-seropositive. CDR3 in DNA: TGTGCCTGGGGGGCGGTAGGTTATGGCTACACCTTC. Protein product: CAWGAVGYGYTF.